Following are 17 T cell receptor beta chains from one sample sequenced in a study of human T cells and chemical hapten exposure. MiXCR, applied by TCRdb to the RACE reads, yields one record per CDR3 protein. This table holds more than 95,000 distinct CDR3 sequences, about 12% found once. Time point given: patch test 1, 2 weeks after DPC sensitization. Specified treatment: therapeutic diphenylcyclopropenone sensitization with weekly scalp DPC. This material consisted of whole blood, taken in connection with sensitization to the hapten diphenylcyclopropenone (DPC). The receptor set was obtained from a woman in her 50s with alopecia areata. Some clones in this sample may be carry-over from other donors' samples.

This clonotype was picked up many times. The genes are TRBV28 and TRBJ1-3; D uncertain. Trimming cost V 10 bases and J 0 bases, with 13 bases left between them. The CDR3 is made up of 14 amino acids. In germline, CDR1 is MDHEN, CDR2 SYDVKM. DNA for the CDR3: TGTGCCACCATCAGCCCGACCTCTGGAAACACCATATATTTT. Protein sequence: CATISPTSGNTIYF. Variable domain in full (rest from reference TRBV28 and TRBJ1-3): DVKVTQSSRYLVKRTGEKVFLECVQDMDHENMFWYRQDPGLGLRLIYFSYDVKMKEKGDIPEGYSVSREKKERFSLILESASTNQTSMYLCATISPTSGNTIYFGEGSWLTVV.

The J gene is TRBJ2-7, the V gene TRBV18; 8 bases map to TRBD1. The V gene end was trimmed by 10 bases and the J gene end by 0 bases; junction bases not matched to a gene: 5. CDR1 is KGHSH, CDR2 LQKENI, per germline. This CDR3 is 13 amino acids long. This chain's CDR3 is CATRTGTSYEQYF. Written as DNA, the CDR3 is TGTGCCACTAGGACAGGGACCTCCTACGAGCAGTACTTC.

The V gene is TRBV28, the J gene TRBJ1-1, with D unresolved. Trimming removed 7 bases from V and 1 base from J, with 10 bases in between. CDR1 and CDR2 (germline): MDHEN, SYDVKM. This CDR3 comprises 13 residues. CDR3 DNA: TGTGCCAGCATCCTCTCGGGGAACACTGAAGCTTTCTTT. Its translation is CASILSGNTEAFF.

This clonotype turned up a few times. The chain uses TRBV29-1 and TRBJ1-1; no clear D. The CDR3 has 12 amino acids. The germline V gene has CDR1 SQVTM and CDR2 ANQGSEA. Trimming removed 6 bases from V and 2 bases from J, with 10 bases in between. The CDR3, as DNA: TGCAGCGTCGCTGACACCAACACTGAAGCTTTCTTT. Protein product: CSVADTNTEAFF.

This clonotype was observed many times. This sequence joins TRBV11-3 and TRBJ1-3; unclear D gene. Looked up from germline, CDR1 is SGHNT and CDR2 is YENEEA. V gave up 5 bases and J gave up 3 bases, with 20 bases separating them. The CDR3 is 17 residues long. CDR3 DNA: TGTGCCAGCAGCCAATGGTTTACACAGCTAAGTGGAAACACCATATATTTT. This sequence encodes CASSQWFTQLSGNTIYF.

This clonotype was counted ten times or more. The chain links TRBV7-2 to TRBJ1-1; 12 bases are a match to TRBD1. Germline V gene sequence: CDR1 SGHTA, CDR2 FQGNSA. The V segment lost 5 bases and the J segment 8 bases; nucleotides outside the gene matches: 6. The CDR3 length is 14 residues. The CDR3 sequence: CASSPGTGGGEAFF. The CDR3 bases are TGTGCCAGCAGCCCAGGGACAGGGGGCGGGGAAGCTTTCTTT.

This clonotype was counted at least ten times. The chain employs TRBV7-2 and TRBJ2-7, with D unresolved. Deletions cut 0 bases from V and 3 bases from J, with 12 bases between. The germline V gene has CDR1 SGHTA and CDR2 FQGNSA. The CDR3 is made up of 15 amino acids. The CDR3 protein is CASSLAGGPLYEQYF. The CDR3 DNA follows: TGTGCCAGCAGCTTAGCCGGTGGACCTCTCTACGAGCAGTACTTC.

This clonotype came up many times. The chain combines TRBV24-1 with TRBJ2-7; D unresolved. The CDR3 loop spans 13 amino acids. Germline V gene lookup returns CDR1 KGHDR and CDR2 SFDVKD. The germline V and J ends were trimmed by 8 bases and 4 bases, with 14 bases remaining between them. The CDR3 DNA reads TGTGCCACCATGGCCACAGACACATACGAGCAGTACTTC. Encoded protein: CATMATDTYEQYF.

The chain joins TRBV5-1 to TRBJ1-1; 9 bases map to TRBD1. The length of the CDR3 is 15 residues. V lost 3 bases, J lost 8 bases, and 11 bases stayed unmatched. Per the germline V gene, CDR1 is SGHRS and CDR2 is YFSETQ. CDR3 DNA sequence: TGCGCCAGCAGCTCTTCACGGGACAGGGCAGCCGAAGCTTTCTTT. Translation: CASSSSRDRAAEAFF.

At least ten counts were recorded for this clonotype. J is TRBJ2-1 and V is TRBV24-1; the match to TRBD1 covers 7 bases. The V gene end was trimmed by 3 bases and the J gene end by 0 bases; junction bases not matched to a gene: 7. The CDR3 sequence is 17 residues long. Germline V CDR1 and CDR2: KGHDR, SFDVKD. CDR3 loop: CATSDQRGPSSYNEQFF. DNA of the CDR3: TGTGCCACCAGTGATCAAAGGGGGCCGAGCTCCTACAATGAGCAGTTCTTC.

This clonotype was recorded at least ten times. This chain connects TRBV7-6 to TRBJ2-6; 12 positions match TRBD2. CDR3 length: 20 residues. Trimming cost V 5 bases and J 0 bases; bases outside gene matches: 11. In germline, CDR1 is SGHVS, CDR2 FNYEAQ. The CDR3 DNA reads as TGTGCCAGCAGCCCTAGGACTAGCGGGACCTCCTACTCTGGGGCCAACGTCCTGACTTTC. Its protein product is CASSPRTSGTSYSGANVLTF. Supplemented by reference TRBV7-6 and TRBJ2-6, the full variable domain reads GAGVSQSPRYKVTKRGQDVALRCDPISGHVSLYWYRQALGQGPEFLTYFNYEAQQDKSGLPNDRFSAERPEGSISTLTIQRTEQRDSAMYRCASSPRTSGTSYSGANVLTFGAGSRLTVL.

This clonotype was found many times. The V gene is TRBV20-1, the J gene TRBJ2-7, with 8 bases that match TRBD2. Germline CDR1 and CDR2: DFQATT and SNEGSKA (reference sequence). This CDR3 is 15 amino acids long. After removal of 6 bases from V and 2 bases from J, the junction contained 12 bases not matched to a gene. This CDR3 reads CSAHVLGRETYEQYF. In nucleotides, the CDR3 is TGCAGTGCCCATGTCCTCGGGAGGGAGACCTACGAGCAGTACTTC.

This clonotype was counted between two and nine times. V is TRBV3-1 and J is TRBJ2-1, with TRBD2 matching over 14 bases. Germline trimming cut 7 bases from V and 7 bases from J; bases unmatched to any gene: 12. Per germline, CDR1 LGHDT and CDR2 YNNKEL (reference sequence). The CDR3 is 17 amino acids. CDR3 residues: CASKPLGLAGASNEQFF. CDR3 DNA: TGTGCCAGCAAACCCTTGGGACTAGCGGGAGCAAGTAATGAGCAGTTCTTC.

In its sample, this clonotype was seen many times. V usage is TRBV11-2 and J usage is TRBJ1-1; no firm D call. The germline V gene has CDR1 SGHAT and CDR2 FQNNGV. The CDR3 runs to 14 residues. Trimming removed 5 bases from V and 5 bases from J, with 15 bases in between. The CDR3 nucleotides are TGTGCCAGCAGCGAAGGTTGGAGACGAACTGAAGCTTTCTTT. Translated, it gives CASSEGWRRTEAFF.

For this clonotype: A read error may explain this, as a much larger clone is one base away. The J gene is TRBJ2-7, the V gene TRBV10-3; a weak D match, TRBD1 (6 bases). This CDR3 is 15 amino acids long. CDR1 is ENHRY, CDR2 SYGVKD, per germline. CDR3 nucleotide sequence: TGTGCCGTCAGTGAGTCGAGCAACAGGGCTTACGAGCAGTACTTC. As protein: CAVSESSNRAYEQYF.

This clonotype has a handful of counts. This chain uses TRBV4-1 with TRBJ2-1; a possible D gene is TRBD2 (6 bases). CDR1 and CDR2 (germline): MGHRA, YSYEKL. CDR3 length equals 16 residues. V lost 4 bases, J lost 8 bases, and 21 bases lay in between. This chain's CDR3 is CASSPPGLDRLHEQFF. In DNA, the CDR3 is TGCGCCAGCAGCCCCCCGGGACTGGACCGCCTGCATGAGCAGTTCTTC.

This clonotype was seen a few times. V gene TRBV7-6 combines with J gene TRBJ2-3, with 8 bases aligning to TRBD2. The CDR3 runs to 19 residues. CDR1 and CDR2 (germline): SGHVS, FNYEAQ. V lost 5 bases and J lost 0; bases outside the gene matches: 16. The CDR3 nucleotides read TGTGCCAGCAGCGGCGTCCTGGGCGGGGGGCCCCTCAGCACAGATACGCAGTATTTT. This codes for CASSGVLGGGPLSTDTQYF.